This TCR beta chain came from a study of molecular identifiers for immune sequencing clone quantification. Study-level information: Replicate RNA from around 20,000 or 100,000 naive CD8 T cells formed five aliquots; four were sequenced.

Sorting recovered naive CD8 T cells on a CD8+CD4-CCR7+CD45RA+ profile. The study's findings and limits: Effector cells had over 99% of their molecules in clones above 20 RNA copies, while naive cells had under 1%.

V was clipped by 0 bases and J by 3 bases; unmatched bases: 1. Germline CDR1 is SNHLY and CDR2 is FYNNEI. This CDR3 spans 15 amino acids. This clonotype was counted ten times or more. Its antigen is as yet unknown. MiXCR, applied by TCRdb to the PCR reads, yields one record per CDR3 protein. The profile shows over 300,000 distinct CDR3 sequences, 24% of them singletons. Sequences were obtained from naive CD8+ T cells from blood, with Jurkat cell RNA spiked in. Subset given: FACS-sorted CD8+CD4-CCR7+CD45RA+ naive T cells. This TCR derives from a human donor in good health. Some libraries in this study had Jurkat cell RNA spiked in. The chain recombines TRBV2 with TRBJ2-3, with TRBD1 matching over 9 bases. The CDR3 here is CASSEAGQGTDTQYF. The CDR3 nucleotides are TGTGCCAGCAGTGAAGCGGGACAGGGTACAGATACGCAGTATTTT. Together with reference TRBV2 and TRBJ2-3, the CDR3 gives the full variable domain: EPEVTQTPSHQVTQMGQEVILRCVPISNHLYFYWYRQILGQKVEFLVSFYNNEISEKSEIFDDQFSVERPDGSNFTLKIRSTKLEDSAMYFCASSEAGQGTDTQYFGPGTRLTVL.